This T cell receptor (beta chain) was identified during a study of cytomegalovirus exposure and HLA in healthy donors. Study-level information: A later analysis reported the same platform for the roughly 110 validation repertoires and the roughly 700 first-cohort repertoires. Study-wide points: In vitro work confirmed that a few CMV-associated chains recognize CMV antigens.

As to this clone: Its antigen is not known.

The V gene's germline CDR1 is SNHLY and CDR2 FYNNEI. The J segment lost 10 bases and the V segment lost 8 bases, leaving 5 bases of the junction unmatched. The CDR3 runs to 13 residues. The table came from immunoSEQ multiplex PCR; TCRdb's copy has only in-frame clones and leaves some out. The repertoire holds some 170,000 clones, with around 86% as singletons. Material: PBMCs. The genes are TRBV2 and TRBJ2-1; 13 nucleotides match TRBD2. This receptor was identified in a man aged 18 to 29 in good health and CMV-seropositive. Here the CDR3 reads CASEGLAGLEQFF. The DNA for the CDR3 is TGTGCCAGCGAGGGACTAGCGGGACTAGAGCAGTTCTTC.